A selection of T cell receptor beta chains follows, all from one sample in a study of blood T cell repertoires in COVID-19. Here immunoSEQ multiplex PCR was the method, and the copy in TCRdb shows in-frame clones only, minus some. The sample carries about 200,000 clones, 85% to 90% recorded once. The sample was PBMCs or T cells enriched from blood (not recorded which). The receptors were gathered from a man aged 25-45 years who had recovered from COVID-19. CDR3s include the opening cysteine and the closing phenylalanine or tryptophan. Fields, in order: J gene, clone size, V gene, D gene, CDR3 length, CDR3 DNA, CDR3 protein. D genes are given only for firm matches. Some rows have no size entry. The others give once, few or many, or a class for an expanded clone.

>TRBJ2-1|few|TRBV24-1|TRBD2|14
TGTGCCACCAGTCGGGGGGGGGACTACAATGAGCAGTTCTTC
CATSRGGDYNEQFF
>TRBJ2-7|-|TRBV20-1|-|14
TGCAGTGCTAGTCAAGGGGGGGCCACCTACGAGCAGTACTTC
CSASQGGATYEQYF
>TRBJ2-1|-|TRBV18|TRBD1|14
TGTGCCAGCTCACCGTCCCGGGACAGGGTCAGTCGGTTCTTC
CASSPSRDRVSRFF
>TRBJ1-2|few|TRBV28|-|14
TGTGCCAGCACTAATGGACAGAGGACGGATGGCTACACCTTC
CASTNGQRTDGYTF
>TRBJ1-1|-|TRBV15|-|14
TGTGCCACCAGCAGAGCGGGGAGCTTTTCTGAAGCTTTCTTT
CATSRAGSFSEAFF
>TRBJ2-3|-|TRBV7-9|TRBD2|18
TGTGCCAGCAACGCGGCACTAGCGGGAGGGCCGGGGATCGATACGCAGTATTTT
CASNAALAGGPGIDTQYF
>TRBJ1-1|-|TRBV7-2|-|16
TGTGCCAGCAGCCCAACAGGGACATACATGAACACTGAAGCTTTCTTT
CASSPTGTYMNTEAFF
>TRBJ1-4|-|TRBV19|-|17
TGTGCCAGTAGTATAAGGGGGAACAGGGCAACTAATGAAAAACTGTTTTTT
CASSIRGNRATNEKLFF
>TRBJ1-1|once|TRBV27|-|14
TGTGCCAGCAGTTTCAGGGGCTCGTCGGGAGAAGCTTTCTTT
CASSFRGSSGEAFF
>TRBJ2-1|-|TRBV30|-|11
TGTGCCTGGAGTCTGGAGAATGAGCAGTTCTTC
CAWSLENEQFF
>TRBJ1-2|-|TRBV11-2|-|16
TGTGCCAGCAGACCCATACCGGACAGCAGATCCTATGGCTACACCTTC
CASRPIPDSRSYGYTF
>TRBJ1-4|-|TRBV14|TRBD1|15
TGTGCCAGCAGCCAGACACGGCAGGGGGGTGAAAAACTGTTTTTT
CASSQTRQGGEKLFF
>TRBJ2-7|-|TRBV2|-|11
TGTGCCAGCAGCGACAGCTACGAGCAGTACTTC
CASSDSYEQYF
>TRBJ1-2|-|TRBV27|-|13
TGTGCCAGCAGAGGAAACAGCCTCTATGGCTACACCTTC
CASRGNSLYGYTF
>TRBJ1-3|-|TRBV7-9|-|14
TGTGCCAGCAGCACAACAGGGTTCGGAAACACCATATATTTT
CASSTTGFGNTIYF
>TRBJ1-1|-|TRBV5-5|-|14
TGTGCCAGCAGCTTGGCCCTTGTGGGGGGTGAAGCTTTCTTT
CASSLALVGGEAFF
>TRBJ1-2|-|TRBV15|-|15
TGTGCCACCAGCAGTTTCCTCGGACAGAACTATGGCTACACCTTC
CATSSFLGQNYGYTF
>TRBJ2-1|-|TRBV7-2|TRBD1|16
TGTGCCAGCAGCCGTAACAGGGGGCAGAGGGGCAATGAGCAGTTCTTC
CASSRNRGQRGNEQFF
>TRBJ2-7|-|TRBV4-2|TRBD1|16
TGTGCCAGCAGCCAGGCGGGACAGGGAAGCTCCTACGAGCAGTACTTC
CASSQAGQGSSYEQYF
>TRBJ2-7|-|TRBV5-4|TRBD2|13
TGTGCCAGCAGCTCGGCGGGAGGGTACGAGCAGTACTTC
CASSSAGGYEQYF
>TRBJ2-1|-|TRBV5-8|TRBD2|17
TGTGCCAGCAGCTTGGCGGGACTAGCGGGAGGGCCGTATGAGCAGTTCTTC
CASSLAGLAGGPYEQFF
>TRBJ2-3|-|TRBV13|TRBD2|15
TGTGCCAGCTCTTACCCGACTAGCGGAACAGATACGCAGTATTTT
CASSYPTSGTDTQYF
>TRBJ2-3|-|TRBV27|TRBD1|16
TGTGCCAGCACTAGGACAGGGGGCTTTTCTGGAGATACGCAGTATTTT
CASTRTGGFSGDTQYF
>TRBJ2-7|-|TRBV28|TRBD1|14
TGTGCCAGCAGTCTAGACAGGGTGGTCTACGAGCAGTACTTC
CASSLDRVVYEQYF
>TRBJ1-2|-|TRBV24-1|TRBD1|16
TGTGCCACCAGTGATGCAGGGGGCGAGGGTGGCCGGGGCTACACCTTC
CATSDAGGEGGRGYTF
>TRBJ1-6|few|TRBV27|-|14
TGTGCCAGCAGTGGGCAGCTTTATAATTCACCCCTCCACTTT
CASSGQLYNSPLHF
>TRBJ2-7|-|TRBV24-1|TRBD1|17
TGTGCCACCAGTGATCCTGGCCCAGGGGGCCACTCCTACGAGCAGTACTTC
CATSDPGPGGHSYEQYF
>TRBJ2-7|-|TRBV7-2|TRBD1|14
TGTGCCAGTGAGGCCGGGACAGGGGAGTACGAGCAGTACTTC
CASEAGTGEYEQYF
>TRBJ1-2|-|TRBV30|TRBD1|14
TGTGCCTGGAGTGTACGGGGGACAGGGGTTGGCTACACCTTC
CAWSVRGTGVGYTF
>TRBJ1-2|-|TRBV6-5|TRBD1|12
TGTGCCAGCAGGGTGGGACAGAATGGCTACACCTTC
CASRVGQNGYTF
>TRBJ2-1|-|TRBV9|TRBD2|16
TGTGCCAGCAGCGTCTTTAGCGGGGGGGCCGTCTATGAGCAGTTCTTC
CASSVFSGGAVYEQFF
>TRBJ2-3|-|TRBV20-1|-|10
TGCAGTATGGCCACGGATACGCAGTATTTT
CSMATDTQYF
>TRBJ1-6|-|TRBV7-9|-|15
TGTGCCAGCAGCTTAGGGGACACGGGGAATTCACCCCTCCACTTT
CASSLGDTGNSPLHF
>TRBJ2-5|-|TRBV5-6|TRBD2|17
TGTGCCAGCAGCTTGGTGGCGTCTCGGGGGGTTGGAGAGACCCAGTACTTC
CASSLVASRGVGETQYF
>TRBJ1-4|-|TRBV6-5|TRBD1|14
TGTGCCAGCAGTTGGGCAGGGGGCCGAGAAAAACTGTTTTTT
CASSWAGGREKLFF
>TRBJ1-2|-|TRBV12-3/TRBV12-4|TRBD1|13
TGTGCCACCCCGACAGGGGCGGATTATGGCTACACCTTC
CATPTGADYGYTF
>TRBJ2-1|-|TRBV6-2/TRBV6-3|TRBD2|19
TGTGCCAGCAGTTTCAGACTAGCGGGAGGAGGCGGGCACTTGGATGAGCAGTTCTTC
CASSFRLAGGGGHLDEQFF
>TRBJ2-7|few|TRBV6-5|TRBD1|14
TGTGCCAGCACATCCGGGACAGGGAACTACGAGCAGTACTTC
CASTSGTGNYEQYF
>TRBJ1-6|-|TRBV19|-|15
TGTGCCAGTAGTATTGTCACCCCGGGGAATTCACCCCTCCACTTT
CASSIVTPGNSPLHF
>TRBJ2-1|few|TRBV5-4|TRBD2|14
TGTGCCAGCAGCCCCGGGACTAGCGTTAATGAGCAGTTCTTC
CASSPGTSVNEQFF
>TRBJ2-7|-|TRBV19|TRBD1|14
TGTGCCAGTAGTATAGGACAGGGGCCAGACGAGCAGTACTTC
CASSIGQGPDEQYF
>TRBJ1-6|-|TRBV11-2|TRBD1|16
TGTGCCAGCAGCGAAACCGGGACAGCCTATAATTCACCCCTCCACTTT
CASSETGTAYNSPLHF
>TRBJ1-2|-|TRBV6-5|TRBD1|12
TGTGCCAGCCTAAGACAGGGCCATGGCTACACCTTC
CASLRQGHGYTF
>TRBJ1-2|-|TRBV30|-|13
TGTGCCTGGAGTCCAGGGTTTAACTATGGCTACACCTTC
CAWSPGFNYGYTF
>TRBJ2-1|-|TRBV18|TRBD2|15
TGTGCCAGCTCACCACCGGGACTAGCGGGAGGGCTCCAGTTCTTC
CASSPPGLAGGLQFF
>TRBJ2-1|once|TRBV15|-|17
TGTGCCACCAGCAGAGATCTGGCGGGAAGTACTTACAATGAGCAGTTCTTC
CATSRDLAGSTYNEQFF
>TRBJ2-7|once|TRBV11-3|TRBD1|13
TGTGCCAGCAGGGGACAGGGGTCTTTTGAGCAGTACTTC
CASRGQGSFEQYF
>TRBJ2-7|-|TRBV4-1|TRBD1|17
TGCGCCAGCAGCCAAGGGCAGGGACAGGGGAAGAGATACGAGCAGTACTTC
CASSQGQGQGKRYEQYF
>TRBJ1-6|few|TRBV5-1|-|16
TGCGCCAGCAGCTTGTCAGGCAAGGGGTCTCTCTCACCCCTCCACTTT
CASSLSGKGSLSPLHF
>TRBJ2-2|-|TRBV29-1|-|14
TGCAGCGTTGAGGGCGCGGGTCGGACCGGGGAGCTGTTTTTT
CSVEGAGRTGELFF